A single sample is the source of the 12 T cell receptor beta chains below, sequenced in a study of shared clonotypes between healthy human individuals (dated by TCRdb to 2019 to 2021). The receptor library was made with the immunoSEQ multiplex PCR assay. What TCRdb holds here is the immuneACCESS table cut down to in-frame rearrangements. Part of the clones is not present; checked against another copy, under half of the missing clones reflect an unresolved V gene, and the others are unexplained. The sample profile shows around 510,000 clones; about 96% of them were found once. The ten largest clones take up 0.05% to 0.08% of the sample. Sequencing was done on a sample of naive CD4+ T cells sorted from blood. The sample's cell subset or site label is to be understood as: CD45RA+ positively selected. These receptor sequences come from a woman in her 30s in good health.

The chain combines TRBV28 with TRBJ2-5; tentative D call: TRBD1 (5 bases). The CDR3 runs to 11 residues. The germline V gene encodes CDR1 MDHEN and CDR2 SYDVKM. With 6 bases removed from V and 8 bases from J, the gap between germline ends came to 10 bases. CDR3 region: CASSLGVTQYF. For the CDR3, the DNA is TGTGCCAGCAGCCTAGGGGTAACCCAGTACTTC.

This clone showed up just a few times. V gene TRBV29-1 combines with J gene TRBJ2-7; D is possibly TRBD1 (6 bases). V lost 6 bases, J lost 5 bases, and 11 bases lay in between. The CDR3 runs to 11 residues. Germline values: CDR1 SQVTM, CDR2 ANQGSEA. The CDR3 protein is CSVNRDHEQYF. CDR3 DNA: TGCAGCGTGAACAGGGACCACGAGCAGTACTTC.

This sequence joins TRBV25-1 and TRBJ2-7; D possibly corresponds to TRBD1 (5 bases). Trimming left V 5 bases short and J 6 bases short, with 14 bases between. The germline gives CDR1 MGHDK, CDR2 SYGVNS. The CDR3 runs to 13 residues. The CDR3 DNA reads TGTGCCAGCAGTCAGGGCGCCATCTTCGAGCAGTACTTC. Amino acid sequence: CASSQGAIFEQYF.

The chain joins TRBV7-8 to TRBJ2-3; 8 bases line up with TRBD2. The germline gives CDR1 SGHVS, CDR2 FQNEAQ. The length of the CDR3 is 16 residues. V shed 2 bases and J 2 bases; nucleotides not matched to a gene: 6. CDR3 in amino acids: CASSLRRLANTDTQYF. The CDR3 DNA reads TGTGCCAGCAGCTTAAGAAGACTAGCGAACACAGATACGCAGTATTTT.

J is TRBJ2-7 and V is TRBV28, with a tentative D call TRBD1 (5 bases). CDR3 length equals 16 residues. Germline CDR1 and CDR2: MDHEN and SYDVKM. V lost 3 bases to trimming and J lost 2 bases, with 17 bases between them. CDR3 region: CASSLARAGRAYEQYF. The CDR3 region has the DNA TGTGCCAGCAGTTTGGCCAGGGCAGGTCGGGCCTACGAGCAGTACTTC.

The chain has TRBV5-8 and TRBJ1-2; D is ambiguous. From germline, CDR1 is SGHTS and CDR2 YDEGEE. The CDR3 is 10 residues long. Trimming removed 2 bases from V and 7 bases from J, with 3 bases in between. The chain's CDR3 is CASSFSGYTF. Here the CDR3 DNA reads TGTGCCAGCAGCTTTAGTGGCTACACCTTC.

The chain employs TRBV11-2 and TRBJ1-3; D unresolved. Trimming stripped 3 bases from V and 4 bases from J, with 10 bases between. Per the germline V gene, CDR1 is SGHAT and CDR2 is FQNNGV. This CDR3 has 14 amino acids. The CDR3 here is CASSLDTRGNTIYF. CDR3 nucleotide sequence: TGTGCCAGCAGCTTGGATACCAGGGGAAACACCATATATTTT.

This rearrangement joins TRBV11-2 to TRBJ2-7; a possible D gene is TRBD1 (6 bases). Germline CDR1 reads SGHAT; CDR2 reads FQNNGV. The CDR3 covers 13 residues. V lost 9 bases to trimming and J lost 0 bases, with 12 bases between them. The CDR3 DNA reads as TGTGCCAGAAATCGACAGGACTCCTACGAGCAGTACTTC. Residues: CARNRQDSYEQYF.

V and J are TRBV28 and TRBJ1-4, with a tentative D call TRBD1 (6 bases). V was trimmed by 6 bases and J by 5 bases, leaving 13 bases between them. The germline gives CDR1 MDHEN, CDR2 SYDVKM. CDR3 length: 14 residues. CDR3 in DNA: TGTGCCAGCAGACAACAGGGCAAGAATGAAAAACTGTTTTTT. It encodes CASRQQGKNEKLFF. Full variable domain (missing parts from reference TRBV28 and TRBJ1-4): DVKVTQSSRYLVKRTGEKVFLECVQDMDHENMFWYRQDPGLGLRLIYFSYDVKMKEKGDIPEGYSVSREKKERFSLILESASTNQTSMYLCASRQQGKNEKLFFGSGTQLSVL.

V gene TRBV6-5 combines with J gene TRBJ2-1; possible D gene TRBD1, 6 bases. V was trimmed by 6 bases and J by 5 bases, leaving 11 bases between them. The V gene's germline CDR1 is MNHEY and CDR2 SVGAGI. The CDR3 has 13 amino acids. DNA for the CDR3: TGTGCCAGCAGCGGGACATATAACAATGAGCAGTTCTTC. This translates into CASSGTYNNEQFF.

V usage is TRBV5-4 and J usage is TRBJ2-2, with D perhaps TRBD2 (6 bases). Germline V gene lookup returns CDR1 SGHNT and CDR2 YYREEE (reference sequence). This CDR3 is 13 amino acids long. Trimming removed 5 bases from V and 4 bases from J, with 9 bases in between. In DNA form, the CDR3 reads TGTGCCAGCAGTCGGGAGTTCACCGGGGAGCTGTTTTTT. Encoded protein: CASSREFTGELFF.

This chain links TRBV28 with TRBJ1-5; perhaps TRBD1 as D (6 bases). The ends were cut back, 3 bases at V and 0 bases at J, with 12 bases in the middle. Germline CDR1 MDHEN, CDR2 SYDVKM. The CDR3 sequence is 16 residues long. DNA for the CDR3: TGTGCCAGCAGTTTGCAGGGACACTCTAGCAATCAGCCCCAGCATTTT. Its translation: CASSLQGHSSNQPQHF.